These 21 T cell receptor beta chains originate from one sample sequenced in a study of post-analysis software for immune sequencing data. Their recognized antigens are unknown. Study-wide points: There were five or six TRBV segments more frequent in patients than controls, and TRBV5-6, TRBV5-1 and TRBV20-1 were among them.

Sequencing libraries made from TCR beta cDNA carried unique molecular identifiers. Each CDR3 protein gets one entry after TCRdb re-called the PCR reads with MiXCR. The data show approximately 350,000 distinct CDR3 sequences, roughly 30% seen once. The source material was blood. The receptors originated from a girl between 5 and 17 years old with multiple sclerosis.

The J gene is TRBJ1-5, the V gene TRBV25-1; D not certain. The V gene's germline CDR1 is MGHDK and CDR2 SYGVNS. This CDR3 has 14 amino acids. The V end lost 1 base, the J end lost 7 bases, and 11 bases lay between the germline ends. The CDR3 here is CASSEFLASQPQHF. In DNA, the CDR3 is TGTGCCAGCAGTGAATTTCTCGCCAGCCAGCCCCAGCATTTT.

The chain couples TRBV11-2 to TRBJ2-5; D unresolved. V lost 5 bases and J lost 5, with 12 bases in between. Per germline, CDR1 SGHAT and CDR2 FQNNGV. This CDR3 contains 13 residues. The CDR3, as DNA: TGTGCCAGCAGCCCTCGGTCACGGGAGACCCAGTACTTC. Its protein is CASSPRSRETQYF.

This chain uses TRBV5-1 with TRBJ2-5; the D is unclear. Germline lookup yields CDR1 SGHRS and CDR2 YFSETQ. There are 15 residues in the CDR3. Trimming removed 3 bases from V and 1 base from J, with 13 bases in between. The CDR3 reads CASSSPSTGQETQYF. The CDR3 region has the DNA TGCGCCAGCAGCTCGCCATCGACGGGCCAAGAGACCCAGTACTTC. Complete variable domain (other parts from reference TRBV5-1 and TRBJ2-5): KAGVTQTPRYLIKTRGQQVTLSCSPISGHRSVSWYQQTPGQGLQFLFEYFSETQRNKGNFPGRFSGRQFSNSRSEMNVSTLELGDSALYLCASSSPSTGQETQYFGPGTRLLVL.

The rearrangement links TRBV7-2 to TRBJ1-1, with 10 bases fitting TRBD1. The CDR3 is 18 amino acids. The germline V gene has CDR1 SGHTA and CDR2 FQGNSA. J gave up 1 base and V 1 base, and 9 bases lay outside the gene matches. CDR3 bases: TGTGCCAGCAGCTTAGTCGGGACAGGGGTTTCGGGGAACACTGAAGCTTTCTTT. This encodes CASSLVGTGVSGNTEAFF.

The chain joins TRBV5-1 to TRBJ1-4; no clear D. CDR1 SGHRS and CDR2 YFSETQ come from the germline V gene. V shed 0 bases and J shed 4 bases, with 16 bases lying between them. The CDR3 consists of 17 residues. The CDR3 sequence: CASSLVPPGALNEKLFF. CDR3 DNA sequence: TGCGCCAGCAGCTTGGTCCCACCCGGAGCCCTTAATGAAAAACTGTTTTTT.

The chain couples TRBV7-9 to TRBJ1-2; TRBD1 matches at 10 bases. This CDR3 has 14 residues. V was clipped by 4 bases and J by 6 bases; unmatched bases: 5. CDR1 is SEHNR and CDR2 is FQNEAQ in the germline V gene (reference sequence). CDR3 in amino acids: CASSSAGTGDGYTF. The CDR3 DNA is TGTGCCAGCAGCTCCGCCGGGACAGGGGATGGCTACACCTTC.

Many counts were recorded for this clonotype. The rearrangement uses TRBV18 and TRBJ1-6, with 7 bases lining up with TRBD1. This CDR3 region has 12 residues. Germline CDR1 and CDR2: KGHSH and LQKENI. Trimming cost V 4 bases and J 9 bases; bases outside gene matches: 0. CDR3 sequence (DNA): TGTGCCAGCTCACGACAGGGTTCACCCCTCCACTTT. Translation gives CASSRQGSPLHF.

The CDR3 region is CASSPINSAGANVLTF. CDR3 in DNA: TGTGCCAGCTCGCCTATTAACAGTGCTGGGGCCAACGTCCTGACTTTC. The J gene is TRBJ2-6, the V gene TRBV18; no firm D call. The CDR3 sequence is 16 residues long. Germline V gene lookup returns CDR1 KGHSH and CDR2 LQKENI. V dropped 6 bases and J dropped 2 bases, with 14 bases sitting between them. Variable domain in full (rest from reference TRBV18 and TRBJ2-6): NAGVMQNPRHLVRRRGQEARLRCSPMKGHSHVYWYRQLPEEGLKFMVYLQKENIIDESGMPKERFSAEFPKEGPSILRIQQVVRGDSAAYFCASSPINSAGANVLTFGAGSRLTVL.

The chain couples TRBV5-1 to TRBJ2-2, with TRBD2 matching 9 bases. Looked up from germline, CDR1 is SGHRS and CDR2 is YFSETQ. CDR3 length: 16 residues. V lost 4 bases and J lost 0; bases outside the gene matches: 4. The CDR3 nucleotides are TGCGCCAGCAGCACCTTAGCGGGGGCGAACACCGGGGAGCTGTTTTTT. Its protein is CASSTLAGANTGELFF.

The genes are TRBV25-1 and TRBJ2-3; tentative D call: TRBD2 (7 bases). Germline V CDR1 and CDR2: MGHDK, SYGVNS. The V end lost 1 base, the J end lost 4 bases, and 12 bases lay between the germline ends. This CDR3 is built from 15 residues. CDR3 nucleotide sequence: TGTGCCAGCAGTGAATTTGGCGGGGGCTCAGATACGCAGTATTTT. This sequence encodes CASSEFGGGSDTQYF. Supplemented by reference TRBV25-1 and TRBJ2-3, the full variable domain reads EADIYQTPRYLVIGTGKKITLECSQTMGHDKMYWYQQDPGMELHLIHYSYGVNSTEKGDLSSESTVSRIRTEHFPLTLESARPSHTSQYLCASSEFGGGSDTQYFGPGTRLTVL.

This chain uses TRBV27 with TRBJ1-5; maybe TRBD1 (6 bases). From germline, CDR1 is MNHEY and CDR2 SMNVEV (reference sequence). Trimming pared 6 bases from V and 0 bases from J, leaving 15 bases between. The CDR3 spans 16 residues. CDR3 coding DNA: TGTGCCAGCAGGAGCAGGGGACTCCATAGCAATCAGCCCCAGCATTTT. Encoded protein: CASRSRGLHSNQPQHF.

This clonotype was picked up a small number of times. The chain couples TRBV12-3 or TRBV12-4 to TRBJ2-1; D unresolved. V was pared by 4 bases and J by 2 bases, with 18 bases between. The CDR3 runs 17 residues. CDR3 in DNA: TGTGCCAGCAGTTCCCTGGGGTCCCACTCTACCTACAATGAGCAGTTCTTC. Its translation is CASSSLGSHSTYNEQFF.

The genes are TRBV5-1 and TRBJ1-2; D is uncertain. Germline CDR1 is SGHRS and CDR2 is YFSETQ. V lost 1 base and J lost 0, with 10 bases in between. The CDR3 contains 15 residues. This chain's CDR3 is CASSLHRNSNYGYTF. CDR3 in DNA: TGCGCCAGCAGCTTGCACAGAAATTCTAACTATGGCTACACCTTC.

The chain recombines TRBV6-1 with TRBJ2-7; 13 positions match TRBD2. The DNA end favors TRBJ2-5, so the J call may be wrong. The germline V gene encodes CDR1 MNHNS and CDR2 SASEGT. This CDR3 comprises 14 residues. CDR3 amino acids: CASRRTSGGETQYF. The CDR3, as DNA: TGTGCCAGCAGGAGGACTAGCGGGGGAGAGACCCAGTACTTC.

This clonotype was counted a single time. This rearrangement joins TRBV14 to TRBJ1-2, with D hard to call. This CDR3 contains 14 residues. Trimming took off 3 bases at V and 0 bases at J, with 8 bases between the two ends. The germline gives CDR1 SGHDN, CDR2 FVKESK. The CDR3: CASSHVGSNYGYTF. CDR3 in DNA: TGTGCCAGCAGCCACGTGGGGTCTAACTATGGCTACACCTTC.

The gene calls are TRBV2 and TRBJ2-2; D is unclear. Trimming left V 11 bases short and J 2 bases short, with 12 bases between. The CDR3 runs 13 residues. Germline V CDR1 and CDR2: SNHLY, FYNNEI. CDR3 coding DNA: TGTGCCGGGTCGGTTGAAAACACCGGGGAGCTGTTTTTT. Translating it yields CAGSVENTGELFF.

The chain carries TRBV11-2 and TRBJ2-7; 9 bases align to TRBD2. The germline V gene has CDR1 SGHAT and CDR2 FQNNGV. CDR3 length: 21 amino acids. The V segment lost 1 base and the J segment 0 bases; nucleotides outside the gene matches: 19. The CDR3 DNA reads TGTGCCAGCAGCTTAGTTTCCGGGACTAGCTTACCTTCGAGGAGCTCCTACGAGCAGTACTTC. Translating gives CASSLVSGTSLPSRSSYEQYF.

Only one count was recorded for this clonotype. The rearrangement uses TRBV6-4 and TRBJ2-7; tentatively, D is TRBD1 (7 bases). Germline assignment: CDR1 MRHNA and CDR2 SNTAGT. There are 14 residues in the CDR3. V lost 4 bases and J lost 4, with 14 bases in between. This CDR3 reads CASSGSPGGYEQYF. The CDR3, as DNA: TGTGCCAGCAGTGGCTCACCAGGGGGGTACGAGCAGTACTTC.

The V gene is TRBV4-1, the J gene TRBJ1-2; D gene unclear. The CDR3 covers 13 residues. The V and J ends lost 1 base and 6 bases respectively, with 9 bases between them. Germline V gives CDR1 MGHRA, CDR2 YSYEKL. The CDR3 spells CASSQVGSDGYTF. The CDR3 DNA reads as TGCGCCAGCAGCCAAGTAGGGAGCGATGGCTACACCTTC.

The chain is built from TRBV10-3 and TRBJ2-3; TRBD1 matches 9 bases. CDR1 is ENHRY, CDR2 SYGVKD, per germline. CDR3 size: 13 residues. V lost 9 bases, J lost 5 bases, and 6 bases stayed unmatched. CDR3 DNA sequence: TGTGCCATAAGGGGACAGGGCGGAGATACGCAGTATTTT. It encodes CAIRGQGGDTQYF.

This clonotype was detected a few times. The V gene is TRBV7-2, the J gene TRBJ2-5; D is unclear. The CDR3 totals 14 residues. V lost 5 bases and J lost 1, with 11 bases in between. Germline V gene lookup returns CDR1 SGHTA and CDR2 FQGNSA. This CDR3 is CASSDYEAQETQYF. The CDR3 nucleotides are TGTGCCAGCAGCGATTATGAGGCCCAAGAGACCCAGTACTTC.